Listed below are T cell receptor beta chains from one sample, sequenced in a study of blood T cell repertoires in COVID-19. Sequencing was performed with immunoSEQ multiplex PCR; in TCRdb, only in-frame clones are kept and a portion is missing. Seen here are roughly 500,000 clones, roughly 90% observed once, and the top ten hold 1.5% to 2%. The sequenced sample was PBMCs or T cells enriched from blood (not recorded which). The receptors were sampled from a woman aged 40 to 55 who had recovered from COVID-19. CDR3s leave out the opening cysteine and the closing phenylalanine or tryptophan. Rows give clone size only sometimes, using once, few, many, or a class for an expanded clone.

V,size,J,CDR3
TRBV28,.,TRBJ2-4,ASSLFRLGGTKNIQY
TRBV12-1,.,TRBJ2-7,ASSYPYRTSGRLRIYEQY
TRBV7-2,.,TRBJ2-5,ASSSYDREGTQY
TRBV3-1/TRBV3-2,.,TRBJ2-7,ASSRLGYEQY
TRBV18,.,TRBJ1-2,ASSPETGRGYT
TRBV5-4,.,TRBJ2-3,ASSSNRVSTDTQY
TRBV19,.,TRBJ1-1,ASSSGIYTEAF
TRBV18,.,TRBJ2-1,ASSPTGNEQF
TRBV10-3,.,TRBJ2-7,AISERLAKYEQY
TRBV6-5,.,TRBJ1-1,ASSYTGGTEAF
TRBV5-1,.,TRBJ2-1,ASRGLAGWVFGDNEQF
TRBV4-1,.,TRBJ2-7,ASSQDLGVSWDRYYEQY
TRBV24-1,.,TRBJ2-7,ATSDPATGGYEQY
TRBV19,.,TRBJ1-2,ASSFYRGNYGYT
TRBV7-2,.,TRBJ2-1,ASSKEVNEQF
TRBV15,.,TRBJ1-2,ATSRDLGTDYGYT
TRBV2,.,TRBJ2-7,ASSGLRTGISYEQY
TRBV15,once,TRBJ2-6,ATSRDGRSGANVLT
TRBV5-4,.,TRBJ2-5,ASRPMGEEETQY
TRBV14,.,TRBJ2-1,ASSPTSGRSYNEQF
TRBV7-2,.,TRBJ1-1,ASSLAPGTGKVTEAF
TRBV6-2/TRBV6-3,few,TRBJ2-7,ASSSVQSSGRAAY
TRBV19,once,TRBJ2-7,ASSMVSLDYEQY
TRBV2,.,TRBJ2-1,ASSRQGAVKSGEQF
TRBV18,.,TRBJ1-3,ASSPGQNSGNTIY
TRBV27,.,TRBJ1-6,ASSLSRQGVGNSPLH
TRBV29-1,.,TRBJ1-3,SARVGGGNTIY
TRBV25-1,.,TRBJ1-1,ASRTGQGATEAF
TRBV6-2/TRBV6-3,.,TRBJ2-7,ASSYAGDAFSYEQY
TRBV7-9,.,TRBJ2-2,ASRSGLGAGELF
TRBV4-3,.,TRBJ1-5,ASSQDIGNQPQH
TRBV29-1,once,TRBJ1-5,SVGQAHEGPQH
TRBV7-2,.,TRBJ1-4,ASSLVGGTNEKLF
TRBV30,.,TRBJ1-3,AWSVGPNTIY
TRBV7-2,.,TRBJ2-2,ASSSDRNTGELF
TRBV5-1,.,TRBJ2-5,ASRLLAGAETQY
TRBV18,.,TRBJ2-5,ASGYGRQETQY
TRBV10-1,once,TRBJ2-7,ASSESQASGYEQY
TRBV10-3,.,TRBJ1-3,AISPQQVPSGNTIY
TRBV5-6,few,TRBJ2-7,ASSPEWGQGAPYEQY
TRBV6-5,.,TRBJ1-2,ASSFSRDRVYYGYT
TRBV2,.,TRBJ2-3,ASSSTEWSTDTQY
TRBV27,many,TRBJ2-3,ASSRRVVAGGGDTQY